This entry is about one TCR beta chain. Its antigen remains unidentified. No base quality information exists; no much larger clone differs at one position. These data are taken from a study of CD8 T cells in Susac syndrome (dated by TCRdb to about 2019). Regarding the complete study: The study used repertoire sequencing to test whether antigen drove CD8+ T cell activation and differentiation in Susac syndrome. The clonality of the CD8+ T cell repertoire was compared across approximately 11 healthy donors, around 14 Susac syndrome patients and 15 multiple sclerosis patients.

RNA was extracted with the RNeasy kit and roughly 0.5 to 1 ug was reverse transcribed using random hexamers. The immunoSEQ multiplex PCR assay, which covers 54 Vbeta and 13 Jbeta segments, was used to amplify TCR beta CDR3 regions. PCR amplification bias was corrected using a synthetic template baseline for primer optimization and computational correction. Processing in the source paper ran as follows. Reads were annotated to V, D and J genes according to IMGT and were analyzed with immunoSEQ Analyzer, with only productive sequences retained. To calculate clonality, Shannon entropy was normalized by log2 of the number of productive unique sequences and then subtracted from one. Public and private clones were assessed among the 100 most prevalent clones of each patient and control. A clone was defined as Susac-specific if it was absent from the healthy and MS cohorts, from some 1,100 published viral clones and from other ImmuneACCESS disease sequences. TCRdb applied fastp at Q25 and MiXCR to the public reads, then kept only in-frame beta chains. Rows matching on CDR3 protein sequence are summarized as one entry with the most common DNA and genes. The authors' filters were not applied to this entry. In all, the sample holds some 130,000 distinct CDR3 sequences, and around 86% of those were seen once. The ten largest clones take up roughly 0.5% of the sample.

Peripheral blood CD8+ and CD4+ T cells from healthy donors, Susac syndrome patients and multiple sclerosis patients were profiled by high-throughput TCR beta sequencing. Treatment-naive patients with stable or active relapsing-remitting disease fulfilling revised McDonald criteria were used as multiple sclerosis controls. CD8+ TEMRA cells were enriched by FACS, while bulk CD8+ and CD4+ T cells were purified by magnetic negative isolation. Blood was drawn into EDTA tubes, processed within 24 hours, and PBMCs were isolated by density gradient centrifugation. PBMCs intended for TCR sequencing were cryopreserved in liquid nitrogen and thawed later in a water bath at 37 degrees C. The sorted or isolated CD4+, CD8+ and CD8+ TEMRA cells reached a purity of at least 90%. The germline ends are 7 bases apart after V is trimmed by 5 bases and J by 0 bases. The CDR3 spans 13 residues, from the cysteine through the phenylalanine. Here the CDR3 DNA is all that survives: 39 bases in frame from base 1. CDR1 is given as MNHNS and CDR2 as SASEGT, both from the germline V gene.

Study-level results and caveats: The number of individuals in the TCR sequencing and HLA analysis was acknowledged as relatively small.

This TCR derives from a human donor with multiple sclerosis. Here the chain combines TRBV6-1 and TRBJ1-1; the D gene remains uncertain. Sequenced input: CD8+ T cells from PBMCs. The CDR3 reads as follows: CASSRVMNTEAFF. The nucleotide sequence reads as follows: TGTGCCAGCAGTCGGGTAATGAACACTGAAGCTTTCTTT.